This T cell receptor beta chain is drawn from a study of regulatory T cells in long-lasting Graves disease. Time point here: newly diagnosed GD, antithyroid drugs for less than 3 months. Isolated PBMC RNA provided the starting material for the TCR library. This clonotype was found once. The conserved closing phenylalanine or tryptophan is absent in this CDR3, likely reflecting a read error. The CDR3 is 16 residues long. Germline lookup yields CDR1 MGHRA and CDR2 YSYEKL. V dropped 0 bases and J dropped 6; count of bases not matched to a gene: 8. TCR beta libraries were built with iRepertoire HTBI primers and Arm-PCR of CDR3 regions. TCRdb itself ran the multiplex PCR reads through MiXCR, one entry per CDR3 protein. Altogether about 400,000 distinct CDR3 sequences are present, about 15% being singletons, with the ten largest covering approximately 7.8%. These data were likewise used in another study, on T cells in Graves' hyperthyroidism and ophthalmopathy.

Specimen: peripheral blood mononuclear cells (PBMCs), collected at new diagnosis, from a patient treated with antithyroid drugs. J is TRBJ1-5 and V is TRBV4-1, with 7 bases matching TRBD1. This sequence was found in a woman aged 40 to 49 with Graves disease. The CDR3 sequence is CASSQDWKGAGQPQHL. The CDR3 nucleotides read TGCGCCAGCAGCCAAGATTGGAAGGGGGCAGGTCAGCCCCAGCATCTT.